This T cell receptor (beta chain) was obtained from a study of Ad26.COV2.S vaccination and SARS-CoV-2 variants. General study results and limits: Comparable non-spike TCR breadth was observed in vaccine and placebo recipients.

TCRdb's table, derived via immunoSEQ multiplex PCR, lists solely in-frame clones and lacks some. The sample holds hundreds of thousands of clones, about 87% seen once. On this clone: What it binds is unknown.

Treatment in this sample: 15 to 20 received Ad26.COV2.S at low or high dose, single or two shots; roughly five received placebo; per-sample allocation not given. Sampling happened 63 days after the first vaccine or placebo injection. SARS-CoV-2 spike from the Wuhan strain was encoded by the vaccine, an Ad26 vector. The TCR sequence derives from a person aged 18-60 years who received the Ad26.COV2.S COVID-19 vaccine or a placebo. This specimen was peripheral blood, taken in a trial of Ad26.COV2.S vaccine versus placebo.

The CDR3 DNA is TGTGCCAGCAAATTGGACTACGAGCAGTACTTC. Amino acids: CASKLDYEQYF. The chain has TRBV2 and TRBJ2-7; D unresolved. Trimming stripped 7 bases from V and 3 bases from J, with 7 bases between. CDR3 length: 11 residues. Germline values: CDR1 SNHLY, CDR2 FYNNEI.